The entry that follows covers one TCR beta chain sequence. The CDR3 loop spans 14 amino acids. Germline CDR1 reads SGHRS; CDR2 reads YFSETQ. V lost 4 bases, J lost 4 bases, and 14 bases lay in between. Clones were read by immunoSEQ multiplex PCR, and TCRdb kept only the in-frame ones, dropping some. Among 160,000 or so clones listed, about 80% were seen once. The record originates from a study of blood T cell repertoires in COVID-19. The TCR was taken from a woman aged 55-69 years who had recovered from COVID-19. The sequenced sample consisted of PBMCs or T cells enriched from blood (not recorded which). The chain couples TRBV5-1 to TRBJ2-5; D perhaps matches TRBD2 (6 bases). DNA for the CDR3: TGCGCCAGCAGCCGGACTGGGGGAGGAGAGACCCAGTACTTC. This gives the protein CASSRTGGGETQYF.